These T cell receptor beta chains were read from a single sample in a study of CD4 T cells in relation to SARS-CoV-2 and coronaviruses. No antigen has been assigned to these receptors. Sequencing used immunoSEQ multiplex PCR; TCRdb keeps in-frame clones, though not all of them. The top ten clones hold around 25% of a sample with some 27,000 clones, 60% to 80% of them seen once. Source material: CD4+ T cells from PBMCs, cultured in vitro. The receptors shown here come from a human donor in good health. Both conserved end residues are part of each CDR3. The D gene is left open where the match is weak. A clone size is listed for some rows: how often the clone was seen (once, few, many), or a class if it is expanded.

>TRBD2|TRBJ2-7|once|TRBV6-5
TGTGCCAGCAGAGCCGAGAGACTAGCAGCCTACGAGCAGTACTTC
CASRAERLAAYEQYF
>-|TRBJ2-7|-|TRBV28
TGTGCCAGCAGAAGCATCTACGAGCAGTACTTC
CASRSIYEQYF
>TRBD1|TRBJ1-2|-|TRBV6-5
TGTGCCAGCAGAGCGGGACAGTCCTATGGCTACACCTTC
CASRAGQSYGYTF
>-|TRBJ2-1|-|TRBV7-3
TGTGCCAGCAGCTTAATGCCCGCCGGTCCCGCGAATGAGCAGTTCTTC
CASSLMPAGPANEQFF
>-|TRBJ1-3|-|TRBV6-5
TGTGCCAGCAGTTACGACATTAGGGGGGGCAACACCATATATTTT
CASSYDIRGGNTIYF
>TRBD2|TRBJ2-3|-|TRBV7-9
TGTGCCAGCAGCTTACCTAGCGGGAGAGGGGTAGATACGCAGTATTTT
CASSLPSGRGVDTQYF
>-|TRBJ2-1|-|TRBV6-5
TGTGCCAGCAGAGAGGCGGGCCGATTCTACAATGAGCAGTTCTTC
CASREAGRFYNEQFF
>-|TRBJ1-2|-|TRBV6-6
TGTGCCAGCAGCCTAGCATCGGACAGAGGGGGCTACACCTTC
CASSLASDRGGYTF
>-|TRBJ2-5|-|TRBV19
TGTGCCAGTAGTATTACTCAGACTGCTCAAGAGACCCAGTACTTC
CASSITQTAQETQYF
>-|TRBJ1-4|-|TRBV5-1
TGCGCCAGCAGCTTGGGTCAGACTAATGAAAAACTGTTTTTT
CASSLGQTNEKLFF
>-|TRBJ2-5|-|TRBV5-1
TGCGCCAGCAGCTTGGGGGGGGATCGGACCCAGTACTTC
CASSLGGDRTQYF
>TRBD1|TRBJ2-1|-|TRBV5-1
TGCGCCAGCAGCCCACACGCCGGGACAGGGGGGAATGAGCAGTTCTTC
CASSPHAGTGGNEQFF
>TRBD1|TRBJ1-2|-|TRBV15
TGTGCCACCAGCAGAGCGGAGACAGGGGGGAATGGCTACACCTTC
CATSRAETGGNGYTF
>TRBD2|TRBJ2-1|-|TRBV11-2
TGTGCCAGCAGCAATTCCGGGACTAGCGGGAGCTTTGAGCAGTTCTTC
CASSNSGTSGSFEQFF
>-|TRBJ1-2|-|TRBV29-1
TGCAGCGTTGACGGGGCAGGGGCCTATGGCTACACCTTC
CSVDGAGAYGYTF
>TRBD1|TRBJ1-1|-|TRBV27
TGTGCCAGCAGTTACAGACAGGGAACTGAAGCTTTCTTT
CASSYRQGTEAFF
>-|TRBJ2-7|-|TRBV11-2
TGTGCCAGCAGCCCTATAGGGGACTACGAGCAGTACTTC
CASSPIGDYEQYF
>TRBD2|TRBJ2-1|-|TRBV11-2
TGTGCCAGCAGCCCCGGGACTAGCGGGAGCAATGAGCAGTTCTTC
CASSPGTSGSNEQFF
>-|TRBJ2-2|-|TRBV24-1
TGTGCCACCAGTGGGGAGCACAGGGCAGTCACCGGGGAGCTGTTTTTT
CATSGEHRAVTGELFF
>-|TRBJ2-7|once|TRBV2
TGTGCCAGCAGCTCAAATCACGGGGCCGAGCAGTACTTC
CASSSNHGAEQYF
>TRBD2|TRBJ2-7|-|TRBV6-5
TGTGCCAGCAGTCGGGCGGGGGACGAGCAGTACTTC
CASSRAGDEQYF
>TRBD1|TRBJ2-1|-|TRBV5-1
TGCGCCAGCACCCGAGGGGGACAGGGGAAAACCAATGAGCAGTTCTTC
CASTRGGQGKTNEQFF
>-|TRBJ1-4|few|TRBV25-1
TGTGCCAGCAGTGATATAGGGGCAACTAATGAAAAACTGTTTTTT
CASSDIGATNEKLFF
>TRBD2|TRBJ2-1|-|TRBV6-5
TGTGCCAGCAGTTCGAGGCTAGCGGGATACAATGAGCAGTTCTTC
CASSSRLAGYNEQFF
>-|TRBJ2-1|-|TRBV19
TGTGCCAGTAGTATAGTGGGCAGGGGGGGAGAGCAGTTCTTC
CASSIVGRGGEQFF
>-|TRBJ2-5|-|TRBV5-1
TGCGCCAGCAGCTGGTACCAGGGGCCCCAGTACTTC
CASSWYQGPQYF
>-|TRBJ1-1|-|TRBV19
TGTGCCAGTATGCGAGGCCCGGCGAACACTGAAGCTTTCTTT
CASMRGPANTEAFF
>-|TRBJ2-7|-|TRBV9
TGTGCCAGCAGCTCTGGTGGTCTTGGGCAGTACTTC
CASSSGGLGQYF
>TRBD2|TRBJ2-3|-|TRBV3-1/TRBV3-2
TGTGCCAGCAGTCTAGCGGGAGACGGTACAGATACGCAGTATTTT
CASSLAGDGTDTQYF
>-|TRBJ2-7|-|TRBV5-1
TGCGCCAGCAGCTTGGCGGGCAGGGAAGGCGAGCAGTACTTC
CASSLAGREGEQYF
>TRBD1|TRBJ1-1|few|TRBV9
TGTGCCAGCAGCGCCGGACAGGGGGACACTGAAGCTTTCTTT
CASSAGQGDTEAFF
>-|TRBJ2-3|-|TRBV6-1
TGTGCCAGCAGAGGCCCGGCAGATACGCAGTATTTT
CASRGPADTQYF
>-|TRBJ1-1|-|TRBV10-3
TGTGCCATCAGTGAAGGGGGTACGGACACTGAAGCTTTCTTT
CAISEGGTDTEAFF
>-|TRBJ1-2|-|TRBV3-1/TRBV3-2
TGTGCCAGCAGCCAAGCAAGCTATGGCTACACCTTC
CASSQASYGYTF
>-|TRBJ1-3|-|TRBV7-9
TGTGCCAGCAGCTTGTCGGAAACGAACACCATATATTTT
CASSLSETNTIYF
>-|TRBJ2-1|-|TRBV19
TGTGCCAGTAGTATATCAGGTGGAGGTGAGCAGTTCTTC
CASSISGGGEQFF
>TRBD2|TRBJ2-5|-|TRBV11-2
TGTGCCAGCAGCCGGCACCCACTAGCGGGGGCAGGGGAGACCCAGTACTTC
CASSRHPLAGAGETQYF
>TRBD1|TRBJ1-2|-|TRBV5-5
TGTGCCAGCAGCTCCGGGACAGGGGGATTAGGCTACACCTTC
CASSSGTGGLGYTF
>-|TRBJ2-7|once|TRBV15
TGTGCCACCAGCAGTGTGCGGGGTCCCTACGAGCAGTACTTC
CATSSVRGPYEQYF
>-|TRBJ2-1|-|TRBV7-2
TGTGCCAGCAGCTTCACCGATGAGCAGTTCTTC
CASSFTDEQFF
>-|TRBJ2-3|-|TRBV5-1
TGCGCCAGCAGCTTATCACTGGGAACCGCAGATACGCAGTATTTT
CASSLSLGTADTQYF